The sequence of this T cell receptor (beta chain) was determined in a study of cytomegalovirus exposure and HLA in healthy donors. Findings and caveats of the study: Sequencing depth roughly uniform across donors was assumed in presence/absence analyses.

Germline CDR1 reads MNHEY; CDR2 reads SMNVEV (reference sequence). The ends lost 10 bases at V and 4 bases at J; junction bases unmatched: 5. The CDR3 is 13 amino acids. This PCR relied on a set of 60 Vbeta primers and 13 Jbeta primers. The table came from immunoSEQ multiplex PCR; TCRdb's copy has only in-frame clones and leaves some out. The sample yields around 130,000 clones, 75% to 90% seen once. Of note for this clone: Its antigen is undetermined.

It was healthy bone marrow donors who served as donors. The genes are TRBV27 and TRBJ2-3; 10 bases are a match to TRBD2. This TCR was recovered from a man aged 25 to 40 in good health and CMV-seronegative. The sequencing sample was made of PBMCs. CDR3 in DNA: TGTGCCACCTCAGCGGGGGGGCCAGATACGCAGTATTTT. It translates to CATSAGGPDTQYF.